The 28 T cell receptor beta chains presented below share a single source sample, sequenced in a study of blood T cell repertoires in COVID-19 (dated by TCRdb to the early 2020s). Library preparation used the immunoSEQ multiplex PCR assay. Not all clones reach the TCRdb copy of this immuneACCESS table, which keeps in-frame sequences only. Checked studies attribute under half of the gap to unresolved V genes and leave the rest unexplained. This sample lists 40,000 to 60,000 clones; just over 85% were detected once. Together, the top ten hold about 4.6% of the sample. The sequenced material came from peripheral blood. These receptors all come from a man of 80 years or more with active COVID-19.

V usage is TRBV6-4 and J usage is TRBJ2-7, with TRBD1 matching 9 bases. CDR1 and CDR2 from the germline V gene are MRHNA and SNTAGT. With V trimmed by 6 bases and J by 6 bases, 6 bases remained unmatched. The CDR3 runs to 13 residues. CDR3 nucleotide sequence: TGTGCCAGCAGCGAAACAGGGGGCGGCGAGCAGTACTTC. Protein sequence: CASSETGGGEQYF.

The chain has TRBV12-3 or TRBV12-4 and TRBJ2-1; D is uncertain. Trimming took off 1 base at V and 6 bases at J, with 4 bases between the two ends. This CDR3 has 12 residues. CDR3 in amino acids: CASSLGANEQFF. The CDR3 nucleotides are TGTGCCAGCAGTTTAGGGGCCAATGAGCAGTTCTTC.

The rearrangement joins TRBV14 to TRBJ2-3; D unclear. Germline-derived CDR1 and CDR2 are SGHDN and FVKESK. There are 14 residues in the CDR3. Trimming took off 2 bases at V and 2 bases at J, with 8 bases between the two ends. In nucleotides, the CDR3 is TGTGCCAGCAGCCAACCTAGTTTCACAGATACGCAGTATTTT. Encoded protein: CASSQPSFTDTQYF.

The V gene is TRBV7-8, the J gene TRBJ2-6; possible D gene TRBD1, 6 bases. This CDR3 has 19 amino acids. The V and J ends lost 6 bases and 0 bases respectively, with 21 bases between them. CDR1 is SGHVS and CDR2 is FQNEAQ in the germline V gene. CDR3 DNA: TGTGCCAGCAGTCGAGAACGGGACATTCGGTTCTCTGGGGCCAACGTCCTGACTTTC. It is translated as CASSRERDIRFSGANVLTF. Full variable domain (rest looked up from reference TRBV7-8 and TRBJ2-6): GAGVSQSPRYKVAKRGQDVALRCDPISGHVSLFWYQQALGQGPEFLTYFQNEAQLDKSGLPSDRFFAERPEGSVSTLKIQRTQQEDSAVYLCASSRERDIRFSGANVLTFGAGSRLTVL.

This sequence joins TRBV5-1 and TRBJ2-1; D might be TRBD1 (5 bases). This CDR3 region has 15 residues. Trimming removed 3 bases at V and 3 bases at J, with 13 bases between. The germline CDR1 and CDR2 sequences are SGHRS and YFSETQ. This CDR3 reads CASSSTAMGYNEQFF. The CDR3 DNA reads TGCGCCAGCAGCTCGACAGCTATGGGCTACAATGAGCAGTTCTTC.

This clone was seen once. The chain is built from TRBV6-5 and TRBJ1-2; D is possibly TRBD1 (5 bases). V was pared by 6 bases and J by 7 bases, with 15 bases between. Per germline, CDR1 MNHEY and CDR2 SVGAGI. The CDR3 length is 13 residues. The CDR3 DNA follows: TGTGCCAGCAGGTCAGCTGGGGCGAGTGGCTACACCTTC. Translation gives CASRSAGASGYTF.

The chain recombines TRBV28 with TRBJ1-5; 9 bases are shared with TRBD1. CDR3 length: 14 amino acids. Trimming at V came to 4 bases and at J to 11 bases, leaving 9 bases not matched to a gene. Germline assignment: CDR1 MDHEN and CDR2 SYDVKM. CDR3 loop: CASSSARDRDTQHF. The CDR3 nucleotides read TGTGCCAGCAGTTCAGCCCGGGACAGGGACACCCAGCATTTT.

This rearrangement joins TRBV30 to TRBJ1-1; D gene uncertain. Trimming took off 7 bases at V and 5 bases at J, with 20 bases between the two ends. The length of the CDR3 is 14 residues. Germline V gene data show CDR1 as GTSNPN and CDR2 as SVGIG (reference sequence). The CDR3 sequence is CAFSPIVGTTEAFF. Here the CDR3 DNA reads TGTGCCTTTAGCCCCATAGTCGGCACGACTGAAGCTTTCTTT.

This chain joins TRBV9 and TRBJ2-5, with unresolved D. This CDR3 is 14 amino acids long. V was clipped by 0 bases and J by 3 bases, with 9 bases between them. Germline loops: CDR1 SGDLS, CDR2 YYNGEE. CDR3 in DNA: TGTGCCAGCAGCGTAGCTGTTCGGGAAGAGACCCAGTACTTC. Amino acids: CASSVAVREETQYF. Drawing the rest from reference TRBV9 and TRBJ2-5, the complete variable domain is DSGVTQTPKHLITATGQRVTLRCSPRSGDLSVYWYQQSLDQGLQFLIQYYNGEERAKGNILERFSAQQFPDLHSELNLSSLELGDSALYFCASSVAVREETQYFGPGTRLLVL.

The rearrangement joins TRBV5-1 to TRBJ2-5; D might be TRBD1 (5 bases). The CDR3 is 15 amino acids. V lost 1 base to trimming and J lost 5 bases, with 15 bases between them. CDR1 is SGHRS and CDR2 is YFSETQ in the germline V gene. CDR3 loop: CASSLLQAEGETQYF. The CDR3 nucleotides are TGCGCCAGCAGCTTGTTACAGGCGGAAGGGGAGACCCAGTACTTC.

CDR3 bases: TGTGCCAGCTCACCCGTTCTGGACAGCACTGAAGCTTTCTTT. It encodes CASSPVLDSTEAFF. The chain has TRBV18 and TRBJ1-1; maybe TRBD1 (6 bases). CDR1 and CDR2 (germline): KGHSH, LQKENI. The CDR3 is 14 residues long. Trimming removed 3 bases at V and 4 bases at J, with 12 bases between.

V is TRBV7-2 and J is TRBJ2-3; D is possibly TRBD2 (6 bases). Germline lookup yields CDR1 SGHTA and CDR2 FQGNSA. The CDR3 length is 17 residues. V lost 1 base to trimming and J lost 0 bases, with 14 bases between them. Written as DNA, the CDR3 is TGTGCCAGCAGCTTAGGATGGGCGGGGAGTAGCACAGATACGCAGTATTTT. Its translation: CASSLGWAGSSTDTQYF. The full variable domain, completed using reference TRBV7-2 and TRBJ2-3, is GAGVSQSPSNKVTEKGKDVELRCDPISGHTALYWYRQSLGQGLEFLIYFQGNSAPDKSGLPSDRFSAERTGGSVSTLTIQRTQQEDSAVYLCASSLGWAGSSTDTQYFGPGTRLTVL.

The V call is TRBV28, the J call TRBJ1-6, with TRBD1 matching 7 bases. This CDR3 has 18 residues. V was clipped by 3 bases and J by 3 bases; unmatched bases: 11. Per the germline V gene, CDR1 is MDHEN and CDR2 is SYDVKM. This CDR3 reads CASSLARQGLLYNSPLHF. In DNA form, the CDR3 reads TGTGCCAGCAGTTTGGCCCGACAGGGCCTACTCTATAATTCACCCCTCCACTTT.

J is TRBJ1-5 and V is TRBV19; D call uncertain. With 1 base removed from V and 5 bases from J, the gap between germline ends came to 6 bases. This CDR3 has 13 amino acids. Germline V gene data show CDR1 as LNHDA and CDR2 as SQIVND (reference sequence). The CDR3 nucleotides read TGTGCCAGTAGTATAGCCGGGGATCAGCCCCAGCATTTT. Translated, it gives CASSIAGDQPQHF.

J is TRBJ1-1 and V is TRBV28; TRBD1 agrees at 9 bases. The V gene end was trimmed by 10 bases and the J gene end by 5 bases; junction bases not matched to a gene: 8. The germline gives CDR1 MDHEN, CDR2 SYDVKM. CDR3 length: 13 amino acids. The CDR3 DNA reads TGTGCCACCAACAGGGGGCTACGGACTGAAGCTTTCTTT. Amino acids: CATNRGLRTEAFF.

This clone has a single count. The chain employs TRBV21-1 and TRBJ1-4; the table's D gene call, TRBD1, was not cross checked with the DNA. TRBV21-1 is noted as a pseudogene. The CDR3 loop spans 17 amino acids. CDR3 residues: CASSRFQPRATNEKLFF. The CDR3, as DNA: TGTGCCAGCAGCAGATTCCAACCCAGGGCAACTAATGAAAAACTGTTTTTT.

V gene TRBV28 combines with J gene TRBJ1-5; 9 bases are a match to TRBD1. Losses at the gene ends were 4 bases for V and 10 bases for J; bases not matched to a gene: 11. The CDR3 has 15 residues. Germline V gene data show CDR1 as MDHEN and CDR2 as SYDVKM. The CDR3 loop reads CASSSTGTGYTPQHF. The CDR3 nucleotides read TGTGCCAGCAGTTCAACCGGGACAGGGTATACCCCCCAGCATTTT.

The chain uses TRBV7-2 and TRBJ1-2; 7 bases align to TRBD1. The germline gives CDR1 SGHTA, CDR2 FQGNSA. J gave up 5 bases and V 4 bases, and 7 bases lay outside the gene matches. The length of the CDR3 is 14 residues. CDR3 region: CASSSDRSMYGYTF. The CDR3 coding sequence is TGTGCCAGCAGCTCGGACAGGTCGATGTATGGCTACACCTTC. The whole variable domain, filled in from reference TRBV7-2 and TRBJ1-2, reads GAGVSQSPSNKVTEKGKDVELRCDPISGHTALYWYRQSLGQGLEFLIYFQGNSAPDKSGLPSDRFSAERTGGSVSTLTIQRTQQEDSAVYLCASSSDRSMYGYTFGSGTRLTVV.

This clone was recorded a few times. The V call is TRBV6-5, the J call TRBJ2-7; 9 bases line up with TRBD2. V trimming: 7 bases; J trimming: 6 bases; junction bases outside the gene matches: 7. Germline lookup yields CDR1 MNHEY and CDR2 SVGAGI. This CDR3 comprises 13 residues. CDR3 region: CASIGTSLGEQYF. DNA for the CDR3: TGTGCCAGCATCGGGACTAGCTTAGGCGAGCAGTACTTC.

The chain couples TRBV7-2 to TRBJ2-1; the D gene is possibly TRBD1 (6 bases). This CDR3 region has 14 residues. The germline gives CDR1 SGHTA, CDR2 FQGNSA. Trimming took 5 bases from V and 9 from J, leaving 17 bases between them. In DNA, the CDR3 is TGTGCCAGCAGCCGTAGTAACAGGGACGGTGAGCAGTTCTTC. It translates to CASSRSNRDGEQFF.

This clone occurred once. CDR3 sequence reads: CASSLYGRTQETQYF. In DNA form, the CDR3 reads TGTGCCAGCAGCTTATACGGACGGACTCAAGAGACCCAGTACTTC. J is TRBJ2-5 and V is TRBV7-2, with a tentative D call TRBD2 (5 bases). V lost 2 bases and J 2 bases, leaving 12 bases between the germline ends. Germline values: CDR1 SGHTA, CDR2 FQGNSA. CDR3 length: 15 amino acids.

The chain links TRBV2 to TRBJ2-3; 9 bases match TRBD2. The CDR3 length is 16 residues. With V trimmed by 6 bases and J by 4 bases, 11 bases remained unmatched. The germline gives CDR1 SNHLY, CDR2 FYNNEI. The DNA of the CDR3 is TGTGCCAGCAGGGCCGGGACTAGCATCGGTGCAGATACGCAGTATTTT. Protein sequence: CASRAGTSIGADTQYF.

Only a few counts were recorded for this clone. This rearrangement joins TRBV3-1 (or the pseudogene TRBV3-2) to TRBJ2-5; perhaps TRBD2 as D (5 bases). CDR1 is LGHDT and CDR2 is YNNKEL in the germline V gene (reference sequence). This CDR3 is built from 15 residues. V lost 3 bases, J lost 0 bases, and 11 bases lay in between. The CDR3 loop reads CASSQGTRNQETQYF. The CDR3 DNA is TGTGCCAGCAGCCAGGGTACTAGGAACCAAGAGACCCAGTACTTC.

The chain employs TRBV6-4 and TRBJ2-1; weak D call: TRBD2 (7 bases). The CDR3 consists of 19 residues. In germline, CDR1 is MRHNA, CDR2 SNTAGT. Trimming took 2 bases from V and 1 from J, leaving 21 bases between them. The DNA for the CDR3 is TGTGCCAGCAGTGACGGTACAGGGCGTACGGGAGGATCCTACAATGAGCAGTTCTTC. It encodes CASSDGTGRTGGSYNEQFF.

The chain couples TRBV7-9 to TRBJ1-3; D not resolved. Deletions cut 5 bases from V and 2 bases from J, with 16 bases between. This CDR3 has 16 amino acids. CDR1 SEHNR and CDR2 FQNEAQ come from the germline V gene (reference sequence). Here the CDR3 reads CASSTTASSPGNTIYF. In nucleotides, the CDR3 is TGTGCCAGCAGCACTACGGCTTCCTCTCCTGGAAACACCATATATTTT.

V is TRBV6-2 or TRBV6-3 and J is TRBJ2-2; D gene ambiguous. CDR1 and CDR2 from the germline V gene are MNHEY and SVGEGT. The CDR3 is 12 residues long. Trimming removed 4 bases at V and 6 bases at J, with 6 bases between. The CDR3: CASSSPPGELFF. The CDR3 nucleotides are TGTGCCAGCAGTTCCCCTCCCGGGGAGCTGTTTTTT.

The chain employs TRBV24-1 and TRBJ2-1, with TRBD1 identical over 8 bases. Unmatched junction bases numbered 8, after V lost 2 bases and J lost 0 bases. This CDR3 has 18 residues. Germline CDR1 reads KGHDR; CDR2 reads SFDVKD. The CDR3 region is CATSDSRGQWSSYNEQFF. For the CDR3, the DNA is TGTGCCACCAGTGATTCCAGGGGGCAGTGGAGCTCCTACAATGAGCAGTTCTTC.

The chain recombines TRBV3-1 (or the pseudogene TRBV3-2) with TRBJ2-3; D possibly corresponds to TRBD1 (5 bases). V was trimmed by 4 bases and J by 6 bases, leaving 11 bases between them. This CDR3 region has 13 residues. Germline CDR1 is LGHDT and CDR2 is YNNKEL (reference sequence). The CDR3 DNA reads TGTGCCAGCAGCCGCCTCAGGGTGGATACGCAGTATTTT. Protein product: CASSRLRVDTQYF.